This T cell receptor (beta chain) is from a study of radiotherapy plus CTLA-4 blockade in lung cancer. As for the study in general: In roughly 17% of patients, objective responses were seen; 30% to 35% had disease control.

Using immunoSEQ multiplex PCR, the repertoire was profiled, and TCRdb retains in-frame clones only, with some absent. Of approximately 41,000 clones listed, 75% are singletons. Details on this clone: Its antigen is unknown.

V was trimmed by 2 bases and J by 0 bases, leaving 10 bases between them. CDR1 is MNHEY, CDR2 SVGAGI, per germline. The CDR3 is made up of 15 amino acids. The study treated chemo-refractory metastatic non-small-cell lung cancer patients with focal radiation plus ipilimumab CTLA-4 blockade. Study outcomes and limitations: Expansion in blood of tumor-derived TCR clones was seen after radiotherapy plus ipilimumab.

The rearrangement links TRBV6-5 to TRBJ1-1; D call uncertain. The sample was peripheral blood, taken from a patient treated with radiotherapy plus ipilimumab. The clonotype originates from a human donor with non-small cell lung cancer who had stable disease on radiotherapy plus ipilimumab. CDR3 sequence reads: CASSYRQDVNTEAFF. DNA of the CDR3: TGTGCCAGCAGTTACCGGCAGGATGTGAACACTGAAGCTTTCTTT.